The 25 T cell receptor beta chains below all came from one sample that was sequenced in a study of CD8 T cells in Susac syndrome. The RNA, about 0.45 to 1 ug, was put through reverse transcription using random hexamers. MiXCR, run by TCRdb on the immunoSEQ multiplex PCR reads, gives a single entry per CDR3 protein. This sample carries around 120,000 distinct CDR3 sequences, roughly 94% of them seen once, and the ten largest clones take approximately 0.12%. Material: CD4+ T cells from PBMCs. The receptors shown here come from a human donor with multiple sclerosis.

The chain links TRBV29-1 to TRBJ1-2; D is uncertain. With 1 base removed from V and 4 bases from J, the gap between germline ends came to 4 bases. The CDR3 runs 11 residues. Germline CDR1 SQVTM, CDR2 ANQGSEA. This CDR3 is CSVEATYGYTF. The CDR3, as DNA: TGCAGCGTTGAAGCCACCTATGGCTACACCTTC.

This clonotype was counted a single time. The CDR3, as DNA: TGTGCCAGCACTCCATCGAGGACAGGGGGCCGGGATGGCTACACCTTC. Residues: CASTPSRTGGRDGYTF. The genes are TRBV25-1 and TRBJ1-2; 11 bases fit TRBD1. Unmatched junction bases numbered 13, after V lost 7 bases and J lost 6 bases. CDR1 and CDR2 from the germline V gene are MGHDK and SYGVNS. The length of the CDR3 is 16 residues.

This chain joins TRBV19 and TRBJ1-1, with unresolved D. Between the trimmed V and J ends, which lost 0 bases and 6 bases, there was a span of 23 bases. The CDR3 covers 18 residues. CDR1 and CDR2 (germline): LNHDA, SQIVND (reference sequence). CDR3 protein: CASSIDLGPPARFAEAFF. The CDR3 bases are TGTGCCAGTAGTATAGATCTTGGCCCCCCCGCAAGGTTTGCTGAAGCTTTCTTT. The entire variable domain, with the rest obtained from reference TRBV19 and TRBJ1-1, is as follows: DGGITQSPKYLFRKEGQNVTLSCEQNLNHDAMYWYRQDPGQGLRLIYYSQIVNDFQKGDIAEGYSVSREKKESFPLTVTSAQKNPTAFYLCASSIDLGPPARFAEAFFGQGTRLTVV.

The chain links TRBV3-1 to TRBJ1-2; the D gene is possibly TRBD1 (5 bases). This CDR3 spans 14 amino acids. From germline, CDR1 is LGHDT and CDR2 YNNKEL (reference sequence). Trimming pared 1 base from V and 4 bases from J, leaving 10 bases between. CDR3 loop: CASSQGRGSYGYTF. DNA of the CDR3: TGTGCCAGCAGCCAAGGAAGGGGTAGCTATGGCTACACCTTC.

The rearrangement joins TRBV7-8 to TRBJ1-1; possible D gene TRBD1, 5 bases. CDR3 size: 14 residues. Germline values: CDR1 SGHVS, CDR2 FQNEAQ. V was shortened by 3 bases and J by 5 bases, with 13 bases between the two germline ends. This chain's CDR3 is CASSFGAKGTEAFF. The CDR3 DNA sequence: TGTGCCAGCAGCTTTGGGGCAAAAGGAACTGAAGCTTTCTTT.

CDR3 bases: TGCGCCAGCAGCTTGGAACCAGGTTCATGCAATGAGCAGTTCTTC. It encodes CASSLEPGSCNEQFF. This sequence joins TRBV5-1 and TRBJ2-1; D uncertain. Germline-derived CDR1 and CDR2 are SGHRS and YFSETQ. This CDR3 is built from 15 residues. V was trimmed by 0 bases and J by 6 bases, leaving 13 bases between them.

This chain connects TRBV19 to TRBJ1-1; TRBD1 aligns across 7 bases. The germline V gene has CDR1 LNHDA and CDR2 SQIVND (reference sequence). CDR3 length: 15 amino acids. The V and J ends lost 5 bases and 1 base, in that order; junction bases with no gene match: 7. CDR3 sequence: CASSLEGQPNTEAFF. The DNA of the CDR3 is TGTGCCAGTAGTCTCGAGGGACAGCCGAACACTGAAGCTTTCTTT.

The chain links TRBV15 to TRBJ1-6, with D tentatively TRBD1 (6 bases). Germline-derived CDR1 and CDR2 are LNHNV and YYDKDF (reference sequence). V was shortened by 2 bases and J by 4 bases, with 6 bases between the two germline ends. CDR3 length equals 14 residues. The CDR3 region is CATSRQGYNSPLHF. The CDR3 DNA follows: TGTGCCACCAGCAGACAGGGGTATAATTCACCCCTCCACTTT.

The V gene is TRBV5-4, the J gene TRBJ2-5; D may match TRBD1 or TRBD2 (5 bases each). Trimming removed 3 bases at V and 7 bases at J, with 19 bases between. The CDR3 is 15 amino acids. Germline lookup yields CDR1 SGHNT and CDR2 YYREEE (reference sequence). DNA of the CDR3: TGTGCCAGCAGCTCACCCCGGGACCCTTCTTGGACCCAGTACTTC. Its protein is CASSSPRDPSWTQYF. Drawing the rest from reference TRBV5-4 and TRBJ2-5, the complete variable domain is ETGVTQSPTHLIKTRGQQVTLRCSSQSGHNTVSWYQQALGQGPQFIFQYYREEENGRGNFPPRFSGLQFPNYSSELNVNALELDDSALYLCASSSPRDPSWTQYFGPGTRLLVL.

J is TRBJ1-5 and V is TRBV12-3 or TRBV12-4; D gene ambiguous. The CDR3 is 14 amino acids. V was clipped by 7 bases and J by 6 bases, with 16 bases between them. In DNA, the CDR3 is TGTGCCAGCACCCTCGGCTCTGTAAGTCAGCCCCAGCATTTT. It encodes CASTLGSVSQPQHF.

The V call is TRBV5-1, the J call TRBJ2-2, with D unclear. Germline V lookup: CDR1 SGHRS, CDR2 YFSETQ. Trimming cost V 4 bases and J 3 bases, with 7 bases left between them. The CDR3 sequence is 13 residues long. The CDR3 region has the DNA TGCGCCAGCAGCGATTCAGACACCGGGGAGCTGTTTTTT. Translation: CASSDSDTGELFF.

The chain combines TRBV14 with TRBJ1-3; D is unresolved. Germline V gene data show CDR1 as SGHDN and CDR2 as FVKESK. There are 12 residues in the CDR3. Trimming took 7 bases from V and 2 from J, leaving 6 bases between them. The CDR3 region is CASKGPGNTIYF. The CDR3 region has the DNA TGTGCCAGCAAGGGTCCTGGAAACACCATATATTTT.

The chain has TRBV6-5 and TRBJ1-4, with 9 bases matching TRBD1. There are 14 residues in the CDR3. V lost 7 bases to trimming and J lost 5 bases; unmatched junction nucleotides: 5. Germline V CDR1 and CDR2: MNHEY, SVGAGI. CDR3 loop: CASTVDRGNEKLFF. The CDR3 DNA follows: TGTGCCAGCACCGTAGACAGGGGGAATGAAAAACTGTTTTTT.

This chain connects TRBV2 to TRBJ2-3, with D unclear. CDR1 and CDR2 from the germline V gene are SNHLY and FYNNEI. CDR3 length: 16 residues. With 6 bases removed from V and 2 bases from J, the gap between germline ends came to 18 bases. This CDR3 is CASSRTGPPYTDTQYF. The CDR3 nucleotides are TGTGCCAGCAGCAGAACTGGGCCTCCGTACACAGATACGCAGTATTTT.

V and J are TRBV29-1 and TRBJ1-2, with D unresolved. V was clipped by 4 bases and J by 1 base, with 13 bases between them. The CDR3 contains 14 residues. Germline lookup yields CDR1 SQVTM and CDR2 ANQGSEA. Here the CDR3 DNA reads TGCAGCGTTGGCGGCTTAGGCCTTAACTATGGCTACACCTTC. Translating it yields CSVGGLGLNYGYTF.

V gene TRBV29-1 combines with J gene TRBJ1-4; 10 bases align to TRBD1. V lost 6 bases to trimming and J lost 10 bases; unmatched junction nucleotides: 11. Germline V CDR1 and CDR2: SQVTM, ANQGSEA. This CDR3 region has 14 residues. The CDR3 DNA reads as TGCAGCGTGGTTACCGGGACAGGGGTCGGAAAACTGTTTTTT. This encodes CSVVTGTGVGKLFF.

This chain links TRBV5-6 with TRBJ2-1, with 11 bases aligning to TRBD2. CDR3 length: 18 amino acids. The V segment lost 4 bases and the J segment 8 bases; nucleotides outside the gene matches: 17. The germline gives CDR1 SGHDT, CDR2 YYEEEE. CDR3 in amino acids: CASSAHLGLAGGVDEQFF. The CDR3 DNA is TGTGCCAGCAGCGCCCACCTGGGGCTAGCGGGGGGCGTGGATGAGCAGTTCTTC. Full variable domain (remainder filled in from reference TRBV5-6 and TRBJ2-1): DAGVTQSPTHLIKTRGQQVTLRCSPKSGHDTVSWYQQALGQGPQFIFQYYEEEERQRGNFPDRFSGHQFPNYSSELNVNALLLGDSALYLCASSAHLGLAGGVDEQFFGPGTRLTVL.

The chain couples TRBV6-1 to TRBJ2-7; 8 bases fit TRBD2. This CDR3 region has 18 residues. J was trimmed by 1 base and V by 4 bases; bases with no gene match: 15. The germline gives CDR1 MNHNS, CDR2 SASEGT. The CDR3 DNA follows: TGTGCCAGCAGTGTGCGCCTACCAGGGACTAGAAGTTCCTACGAGCAGTACTTC. It specifies CASSVRLPGTRSSYEQYF.

V gene TRBV19 combines with J gene TRBJ2-6; 7 nucleotides line up with TRBD1. CDR1 is LNHDA and CDR2 is SQIVND in the germline V gene (reference sequence). CDR3 size: 16 residues. Trimming removed 7 bases from V and 1 base from J; junction bases left unmatched: 7. This CDR3 is CASTGRQGSGANVLTF. CDR3 bases: TGTGCCAGTACAGGGAGACAGGGTTCTGGGGCCAACGTCCTGACTTTC.

The genes are TRBV6-2 or TRBV6-3 and TRBJ1-2; D is undetermined. Germline assignment: CDR1 MNHEY and CDR2 SVGEGT. The CDR3 contains 12 residues. Trimming took off 5 bases at V and 4 bases at J, with 8 bases between the two ends. The CDR3 sequence is CASSLVGYGYTF. The DNA for the CDR3 is TGTGCCAGCAGTCTCGTGGGCTATGGCTACACCTTC.

This chain joins TRBV27 and TRBJ1-1; 8 bases map to TRBD1. After removal of 8 bases from V and 3 bases from J, the junction contained 5 bases not matched to a gene. There are 13 residues in the CDR3. Germline V gene sequence: CDR1 MNHEY, CDR2 SMNVEV (reference sequence). Written as DNA, the CDR3 is TGTGCCAGCTTCAGGGGGCGAGACACTGAAGCTTTCTTT. This encodes CASFRGRDTEAFF.

Comments on this clonotype: One end of the junction fails to match germline, which may point to a read error. The J gene is TRBJ1-2, the V gene TRBV7-9; D call uncertain. CDR3 length equals 15 residues. Germline CDR1 SEHNR, CDR2 FQNEAQ (reference sequence). CDR3 bases: TGTGCCAGCAGTTTAGGAGAAGGCCAACAAAGGGGCTACACCTTC. The encoded protein is CASSLGEGQQRGYTF.

The V gene is TRBV4-3, the J gene TRBJ2-2; TRBD1 might be the D (6 bases). The CDR3 has 19 residues. The germline V and J ends were trimmed by 3 bases and 4 bases, with 24 bases remaining between them. CDR1 is LGHNA and CDR2 is YSLEER in the germline V gene. The CDR3 region has the DNA TGCGCCAGCAGCCACCTTTCCCTCCGACAGGTTAGCTTCACCGGGGAGCTGTTTTTT. It codes for CASSHLSLRQVSFTGELFF.

The chain employs TRBV11-2 and TRBJ2-5; 9 nucleotides line up with TRBD1. The V gene end was trimmed by 5 bases and the J gene end by 4 bases; junction bases not matched to a gene: 11. The CDR3 consists of 16 residues. Germline CDR1 SGHAT, CDR2 FQNNGV. The chain's CDR3 is CASSPPAGTGRETQYF. Here the CDR3 DNA reads TGTGCCAGCAGCCCTCCGGCCGGGACAGGGAGAGAGACCCAGTACTTC.

This chain links TRBV14 with TRBJ1-1; D is possibly TRBD1 (5 bases). The V end was cut by 4 bases, the J end by 1 base, with 10 bases between. The CDR3 totals 14 residues. Looked up from germline, CDR1 is SGHDN and CDR2 is FVKESK. The CDR3 DNA reads as TGTGCCAGCAGCCCGGGGGTGTGGAACACTGAAGCTTTCTTT. Translated, it gives CASSPGVWNTEAFF.